One sample yielded the 2 T cell receptor beta chains listed below, sequenced in a study of T cell repertoires in ileal Crohn's disease. Measured with immunoSEQ multiplex PCR; TCRdb has only the in-frame clones, and not every one. The top ten hold around 1.7% of the sample, which has 7,300 or so clones, nearly 95% seen once. The sequenced sample was ileal tissue. These receptors were collected from an adult with Crohn's disease.

This clone was detected only once. The J gene is TRBJ1-5, the V gene TRBV6-5, with TRBD1 matching 8 bases. Germline CDR1 and CDR2: MNHEY and SVGAGI. There are 13 residues in the CDR3. Germline trimming cut 5 bases from V and 7 bases from J; bases unmatched to any gene: 4. The CDR3 sequence: CASSQDRDQPQHF. The CDR3, as DNA: TGTGCCAGCAGTCAGGACAGGGACCAGCCCCAGCATTTT.

CDR3 bases: TGTGCCAGCAGCTTAGGTGGCAGGGTGGGTTCACCCCTCCACTTT. Amino acids: CASSLGGRVGSPLHF. V usage is TRBV7-2 and J usage is TRBJ1-6; tentative D call: TRBD1 (5 bases). This CDR3 spans 15 amino acids. CDR1 SGHTA and CDR2 FQGNSA come from the germline V gene. Trimming pared 1 base from V and 9 bases from J, leaving 13 bases between. Filled out from reference TRBV7-2 and TRBJ1-6, the complete variable domain reads GAGVSQSPSNKVTEKGKDVELRCDPISGHTALYWYRQSLGQGLEFLIYFQGNSAPDKSGLPSDRFSAERTGGSVSTLTIQRTQQEDSAVYLCASSLGGRVGSPLHFGNGTRLTVT.